The TCR beta chain under discussion was sequenced for a study of blood T cell repertoires in COVID-19. Background on the study: Italy, Spain and the United States were the sources of the convalescent and acute COVID-19 samples.

Measured with immunoSEQ multiplex PCR; TCRdb has only the in-frame clones, and not every one. Found here are roughly 380,000 clones, 81% of them singletons; the top ten hold 0.85% to 1.3%. This clone was observed a handful of times. The specimen was peripheral blood. This receptor was taken from a human donor with acute or convalescent COVID-19. The donor label of this sample is uncertain.

Written as DNA, the CDR3 is TGTGCCAGCAGTCTTCAGGGTTCGCCCCAGCATTTT. It specifies CASSLQGSPQHF. V usage is TRBV12-3 or TRBV12-4 and J usage is TRBJ1-5; D might be TRBD1 (5 bases). The V and J ends lost 5 bases and 9 bases respectively, with 11 bases between them. CDR3 size: 12 residues.